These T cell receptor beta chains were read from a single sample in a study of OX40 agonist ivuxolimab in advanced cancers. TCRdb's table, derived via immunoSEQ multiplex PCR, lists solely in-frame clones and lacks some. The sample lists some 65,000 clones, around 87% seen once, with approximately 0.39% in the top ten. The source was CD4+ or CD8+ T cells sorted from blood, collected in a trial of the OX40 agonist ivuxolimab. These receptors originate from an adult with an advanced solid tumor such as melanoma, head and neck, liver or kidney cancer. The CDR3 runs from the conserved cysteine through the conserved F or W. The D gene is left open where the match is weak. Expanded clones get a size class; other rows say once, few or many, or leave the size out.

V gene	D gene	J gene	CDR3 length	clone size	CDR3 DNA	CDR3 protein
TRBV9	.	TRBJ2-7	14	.	TGTGCCAGCAGCGTAGCAGGGACCTCCTACGAGCAGTACTTC	CASSVAGTSYEQYF
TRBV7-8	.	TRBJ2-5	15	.	TGTGCCAGCAGCTTAGTCCTCATGAGAGCGGAGACCCAGTACTTC	CASSLVLMRAETQYF
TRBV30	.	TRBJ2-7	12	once	TGTGCCTGGAGTGTAGTGGTCAGGGAGCAGTACTTC	CAWSVVVREQYF
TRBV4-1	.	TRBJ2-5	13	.	TGCGCCAGCGCCCGGGGGATCACGGAGACCCAGTACTTC	CASARGITETQYF
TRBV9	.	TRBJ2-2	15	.	TGTGCCAGCAGCGCGGAGGGGGCGAACACCGGGGAGCTGTTTTTT	CASSAEGANTGELFF
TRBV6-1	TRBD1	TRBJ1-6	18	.	TGTGCCAGCAGTGACCCCCCTCGGCAGGGGGCGCCTAATTCACCCCTCCACTTT	CASSDPPRQGAPNSPLHF
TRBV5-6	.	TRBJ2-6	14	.	TGTGCCAGCAGCTTGGGGTCTGGGGCCAACGTCCTGACTTTC	CASSLGSGANVLTF
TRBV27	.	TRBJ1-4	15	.	TGTGCCAGCAGGCCTGCAGACCGTTCTGATGAAAAACTGTTTTTT	CASRPADRSDEKLFF
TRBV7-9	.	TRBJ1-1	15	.	TGTGCCAGCAGCCTAGAGGCAGCGTATTACACTGAAGCTTTCTTT	CASSLEAAYYTEAFF
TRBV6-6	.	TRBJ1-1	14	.	TGTGCCAGCAGCCCTAGGGGGGATGGGACTGAAGCTTTCTTT	CASSPRGDGTEAFF
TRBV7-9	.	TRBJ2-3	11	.	TGTGCCAGCAGCTTCTCAGATACGCAGTATTTT	CASSFSDTQYF
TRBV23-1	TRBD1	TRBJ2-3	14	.	TGCGCCAGCACCACAGGGGGAGGCACAGATACGCAGTATTTT	CASTTGGGTDTQYF
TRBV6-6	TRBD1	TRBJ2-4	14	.	TGTGCCAGCAGTCGCCGGGACAGGGAAAACATTCAGTACTTC	CASSRRDRENIQYF
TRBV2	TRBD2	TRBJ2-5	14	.	TGTGCCGCTGGGGGACTAGCGGGGGGAGAGACCCAGTACTTC	CAAGGLAGGETQYF
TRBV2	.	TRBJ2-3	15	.	TGTGCCAGCAGTGAAATGGACTGGGACACAGATACGCAGTATTTT	CASSEMDWDTDTQYF
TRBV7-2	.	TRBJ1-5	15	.	TGTGCCAGCAGCTTAGTGGACAAGGGCAATCAGCCCCAGCATTTT	CASSLVDKGNQPQHF
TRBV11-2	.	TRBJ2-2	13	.	TGTGCCAGCAGCTTAGCAGCGGTCGGGGAGCTGTTTTTT	CASSLAAVGELFF
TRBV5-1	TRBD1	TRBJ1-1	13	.	TGCGCCAGCACGACAGGGGGGAACACTGAAGCTTTCTTT	CASTTGGNTEAFF
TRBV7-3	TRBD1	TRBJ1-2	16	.	TGTGCCAGCAGCTTAACGGGGACAGGGGGCGTCTATGGCTACACCTTC	CASSLTGTGGVYGYTF
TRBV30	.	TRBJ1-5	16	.	TGTGCCTGGAGTGTCCCCCGGGCAGGAGGGGGTCAGCCCCAGCATTTT	CAWSVPRAGGGQPQHF
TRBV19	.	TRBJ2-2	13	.	TGTGCCAGTAGTGGGTCGAACACCGGGGAGCTGTTTTTT	CASSGSNTGELFF
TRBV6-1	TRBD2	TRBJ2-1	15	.	TGTGCCAGCAGCCTAGCGGGGAGCTCCTACAATGAGCAGTTCTTC	CASSLAGSSYNEQFF
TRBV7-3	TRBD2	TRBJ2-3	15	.	TGTGCCAGCAGCCGACTAGCGGGGGTCACAGATACGCAGTATTTT	CASSRLAGVTDTQYF
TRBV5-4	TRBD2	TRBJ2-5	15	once	TGTGCCAGCAGCTCATTTCAGGGAGGGCGGGAGACCCAGTACTTC	CASSSFQGGRETQYF